This T cell receptor (beta chain) was sequenced for a study of T cell clonotyping in hematopoietic cell transplantation. As concerns this clone: The antigen is not known.

The CDR3 runs 15 residues. V lost 5 bases and J 0 bases, leaving 14 bases between the germline ends. CDR1 and CDR2 from the germline V gene are LNHDA and SQIVND (reference sequence). Findings and limits, study-wide: CD4 and CD8 repertoire contributions could not be separated without sorting. After transplant, recipient diversity fell while pathologically expanded clonotypes grew through day 180.

Using immunoSEQ multiplex PCR, the repertoire was profiled, and TCRdb retains in-frame clones only, with some absent. The sample lists 10,000 to 15,000 clones, roughly 92% occurring once. The chain joins TRBV19 to TRBJ2-7; no reliable D call. This receptor was identified in a female patient aged 50-60 years who had an allogeneic stem cell transplant from an unrelated donor, so the T cells may come from the graft donor. Some clones in this sample may be carry-over from other donors' samples. The sequences come from PBMCs, collected 100 days after allogeneic stem cell transplant. CDR3: CASSVDVSSSYEQYF. The CDR3 DNA reads TGTGCCAGTAGTGTCGACGTATCTAGCTCCTACGAGCAGTACTTC.